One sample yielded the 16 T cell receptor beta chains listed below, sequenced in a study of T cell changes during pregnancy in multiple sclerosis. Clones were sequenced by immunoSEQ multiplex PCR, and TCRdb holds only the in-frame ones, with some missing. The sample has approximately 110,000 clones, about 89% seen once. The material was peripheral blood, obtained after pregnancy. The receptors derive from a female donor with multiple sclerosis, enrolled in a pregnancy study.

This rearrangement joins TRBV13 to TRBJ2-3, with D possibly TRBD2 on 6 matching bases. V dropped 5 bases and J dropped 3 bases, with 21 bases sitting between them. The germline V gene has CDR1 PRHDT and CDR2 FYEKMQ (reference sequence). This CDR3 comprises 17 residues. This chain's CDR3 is CASSGGDSGVTTDTQYF. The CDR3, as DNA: TGTGCCAGCAGCGGAGGGGACTCTGGGGTTACAACAGATACGCAGTATTTT.

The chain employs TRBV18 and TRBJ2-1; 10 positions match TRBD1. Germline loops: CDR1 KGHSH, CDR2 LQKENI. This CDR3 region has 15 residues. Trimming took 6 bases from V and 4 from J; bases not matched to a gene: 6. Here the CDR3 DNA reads TGTGCCAGCTCGCCGCTGGGACAGGGGTACAATGAGCAGTTCTTC. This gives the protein CASSPLGQGYNEQFF. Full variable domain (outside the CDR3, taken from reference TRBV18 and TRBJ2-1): NAGVMQNPRHLVRRRGQEARLRCSPMKGHSHVYWYRQLPEEGLKFMVYLQKENIIDESGMPKERFSAEFPKEGPSILRIQQVVRGDSAAYFCASSPLGQGYNEQFFGPGTRLTVL.

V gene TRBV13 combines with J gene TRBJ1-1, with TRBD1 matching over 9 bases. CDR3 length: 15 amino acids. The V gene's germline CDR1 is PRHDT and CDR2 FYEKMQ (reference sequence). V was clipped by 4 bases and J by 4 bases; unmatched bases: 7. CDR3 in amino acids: CASSSQGAGATEAFF. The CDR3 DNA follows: TGTGCCAGCAGCTCACAGGGGGCAGGGGCCACTGAAGCTTTCTTT.

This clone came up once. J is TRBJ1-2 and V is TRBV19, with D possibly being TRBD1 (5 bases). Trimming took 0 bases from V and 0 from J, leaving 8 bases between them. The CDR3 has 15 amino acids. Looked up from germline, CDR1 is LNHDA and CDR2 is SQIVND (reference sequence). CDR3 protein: CASSIEQVTNYGYTF. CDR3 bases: TGTGCCAGTAGTATAGAACAGGTTACTAACTATGGCTACACCTTC.

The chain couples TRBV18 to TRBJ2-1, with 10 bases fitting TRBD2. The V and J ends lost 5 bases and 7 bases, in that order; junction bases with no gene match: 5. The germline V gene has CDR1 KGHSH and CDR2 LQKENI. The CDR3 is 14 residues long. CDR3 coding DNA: TGTGCCAGCTCAGCTAGCGGGGGTTTAAATGAGCAGTTCTTC. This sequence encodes CASSASGGLNEQFF.

Written as DNA, the CDR3 is TGCGCCAGCAGCCAAGGCGTGGTTGCAACTAATGAAAAACTGTTTTTT. It codes for CASSQGVVATNEKLFF. V usage is TRBV4-1 and J usage is TRBJ1-4, with no clear D. The germline CDR1 and CDR2 sequences are MGHRA and YSYEKL. The CDR3 has 16 amino acids. Trimming removed 1 base at V and 0 bases at J, with 9 bases between.

The CDR3 is CASSIGLEETQYF. CDR3 nucleotides: TGTGCCAGTAGTATAGGGCTTGAAGAGACCCAGTACTTC. The J gene is TRBJ2-5, the V gene TRBV19; no clear D. CDR1 is LNHDA, CDR2 SQIVND, per germline (reference sequence). Trimming left V 1 base short and J 3 bases short, with 6 bases between. The length of the CDR3 is 13 residues.

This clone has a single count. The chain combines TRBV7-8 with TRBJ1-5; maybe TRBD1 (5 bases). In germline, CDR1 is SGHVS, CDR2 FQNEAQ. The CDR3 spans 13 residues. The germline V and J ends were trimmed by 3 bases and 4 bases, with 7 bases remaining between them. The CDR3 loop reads CASSFDRNQPQHF. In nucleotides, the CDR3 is TGTGCCAGCAGCTTCGACAGAAATCAGCCCCAGCATTTT.

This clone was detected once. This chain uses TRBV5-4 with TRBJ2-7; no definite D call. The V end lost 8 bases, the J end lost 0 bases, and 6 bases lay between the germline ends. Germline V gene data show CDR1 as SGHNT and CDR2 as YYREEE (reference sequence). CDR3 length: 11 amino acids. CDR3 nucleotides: TGTGCCAGTTCCAACTCCTACGAGCAGTACTTC. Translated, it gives CASSNSYEQYF.

CDR3 region: CASSFLGEAHNEQFF. The CDR3 nucleotides read TGTGCCAGCAGCTTCCTAGGGGAGGCCCACAATGAGCAGTTCTTC. The rearrangement uses TRBV9 and TRBJ2-1; D perhaps matches TRBD2 (6 bases). From germline, CDR1 is SGDLS and CDR2 YYNGEE. Trimming removed 4 bases at V and 5 bases at J, with 16 bases between. The CDR3 runs 15 residues.

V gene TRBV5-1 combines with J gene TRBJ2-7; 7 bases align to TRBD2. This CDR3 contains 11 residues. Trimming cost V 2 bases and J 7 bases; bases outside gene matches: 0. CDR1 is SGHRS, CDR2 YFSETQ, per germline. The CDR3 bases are TGCGCCAGCAGCTTAGCGGGGGAGCAGTACTTC. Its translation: CASSLAGEQYF.

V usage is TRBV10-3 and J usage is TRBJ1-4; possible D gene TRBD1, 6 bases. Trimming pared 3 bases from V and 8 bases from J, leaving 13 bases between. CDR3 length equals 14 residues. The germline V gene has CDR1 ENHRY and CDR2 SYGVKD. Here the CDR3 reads CAISDFNGGEKLFF. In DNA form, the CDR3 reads TGTGCCATCAGTGACTTCAATGGGGGCGAAAAACTGTTTTTT.

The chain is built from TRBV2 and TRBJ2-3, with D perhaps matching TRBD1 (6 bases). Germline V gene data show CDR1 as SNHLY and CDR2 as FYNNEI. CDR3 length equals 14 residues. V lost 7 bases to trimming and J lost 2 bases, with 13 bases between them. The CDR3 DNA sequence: TGTGCCAGCATCCCGGACAGCACCACAGATACGCAGTATTTT. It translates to CASIPDSTTDTQYF.

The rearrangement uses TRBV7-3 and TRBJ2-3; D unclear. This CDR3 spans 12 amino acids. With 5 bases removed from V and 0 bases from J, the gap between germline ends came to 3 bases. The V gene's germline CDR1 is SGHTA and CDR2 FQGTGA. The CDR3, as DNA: TGTGCCAGCAGCCCTAGCACAGATACGCAGTATTTT. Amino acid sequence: CASSPSTDTQYF.

CDR3 in amino acids: CASSPRGAGGEGQPQHF. The DNA of the CDR3 is TGTGCCAGCTCACCGAGAGGTGCGGGGGGCGAGGGTCAGCCCCAGCATTTT. V gene TRBV18 combines with J gene TRBJ1-5; D may be TRBD1 (6 bases). The CDR3 has 17 residues. Between the trimmed V and J ends, which lost 3 bases and 6 bases, there was a span of 21 bases. CDR1 KGHSH and CDR2 LQKENI come from the germline V gene.

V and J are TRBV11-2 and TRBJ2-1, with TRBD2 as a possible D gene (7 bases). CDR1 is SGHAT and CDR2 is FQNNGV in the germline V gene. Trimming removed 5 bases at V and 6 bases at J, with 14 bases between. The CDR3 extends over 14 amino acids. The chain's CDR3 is CASSRVGGGNEQFF. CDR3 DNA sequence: TGTGCCAGCAGCAGGGTGGGAGGGGGCAATGAGCAGTTCTTC.